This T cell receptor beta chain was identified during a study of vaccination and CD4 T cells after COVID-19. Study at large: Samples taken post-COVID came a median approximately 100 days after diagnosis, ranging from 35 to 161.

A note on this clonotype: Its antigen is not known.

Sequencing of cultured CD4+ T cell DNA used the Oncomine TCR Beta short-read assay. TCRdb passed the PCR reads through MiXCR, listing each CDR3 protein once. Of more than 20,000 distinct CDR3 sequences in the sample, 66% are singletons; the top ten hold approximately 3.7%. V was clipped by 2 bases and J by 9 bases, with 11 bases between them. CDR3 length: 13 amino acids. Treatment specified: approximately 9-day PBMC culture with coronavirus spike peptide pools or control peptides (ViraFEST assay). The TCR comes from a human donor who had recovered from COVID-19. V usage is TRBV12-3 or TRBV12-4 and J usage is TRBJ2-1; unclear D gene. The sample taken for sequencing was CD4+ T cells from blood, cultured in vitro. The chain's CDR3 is CASSLSNGAEQFF. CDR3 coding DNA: TGTGCCAGCAGTTTATCCAATGGTGCTGAGCAGTTCTTC.